This T cell receptor beta chain was recovered during a study of blood T cells in healthy people across ages. Turning to this clonotype: What it recognizes is unknown.

A J-beta primer mix and a sample-barcoded 5' primer were used in a second PCR of about 6 to 12 cycles. MiXCR, run by TCRdb on the 5' RACE reads, gives a single entry per CDR3 protein. The data hold 600,000 or so distinct CDR3 sequences, with around 50% observed a single time. Findings and limits, study-wide: CMV infection status of these donors was not known. Whereas aged donors had fewer naive CD4+ cells, long-lived donors had more of them and higher diversity. Per million T cells, TCR beta diversity dropped about linearly as age rose. Since the PBMCs were unsorted, naive and antigen-experienced cells could not be conclusively compared.

V lost 7 bases to trimming and J lost 1 base; unmatched junction nucleotides: 3. CDR3 length: 14 amino acids. The germline gives CDR1 SGHTA, CDR2 FQGNSA. This sequence joins TRBV7-2 and TRBJ2-7, with TRBD2 matching 11 bases. The sample was blood. This clonotype was obtained from a man older than 75 in good health. CDR3 amino acids: CASTPSGRSYEQYF. CDR3 DNA sequence: TGTGCCAGCACCCCTAGCGGGAGGTCCTACGAGCAGTACTTC.